This record covers a single T cell receptor (beta chain). As yet, its antigen is unknown. This cohort consisted of healthy bone marrow donors. V gave up 5 bases and J gave up 4 bases; unmatched junction bases: 13. Germline CDR1 MNHEY, CDR2 SMNVEV (reference sequence). CDR3 length equals 17 residues. The sample is drawn from a study of cytomegalovirus exposure and HLA in healthy donors. General study points: Reports showed the classifier diagnosing cytomegalovirus status with high specificity and sensitivity. The study flagged about 150 TCR beta chains as cytomegalovirus-associated. TRBV6-2, TRBV6-3 and other indistinguishable V segments were excluded.

60 Vbeta and 13 Jbeta primers were used in PCR. Clones were read by immunoSEQ multiplex PCR, and TCRdb kept only the in-frame ones, dropping some. The clone table shows 110,000 to 150,000 clones, with the ten largest holding approximately 0.88%. The source is a male donor in good health and CMV-seronegative. Specimen: PBMCs. The gene calls are TRBV27 and TRBJ2-7; 11 bases are shared with TRBD2. The CDR3 is CASSPGLAGGGGYEQYF. CDR3 bases: TGTGCCAGCAGTCCCGGACTAGCGGGCGGGGGAGGGTACGAGCAGTACTTC.